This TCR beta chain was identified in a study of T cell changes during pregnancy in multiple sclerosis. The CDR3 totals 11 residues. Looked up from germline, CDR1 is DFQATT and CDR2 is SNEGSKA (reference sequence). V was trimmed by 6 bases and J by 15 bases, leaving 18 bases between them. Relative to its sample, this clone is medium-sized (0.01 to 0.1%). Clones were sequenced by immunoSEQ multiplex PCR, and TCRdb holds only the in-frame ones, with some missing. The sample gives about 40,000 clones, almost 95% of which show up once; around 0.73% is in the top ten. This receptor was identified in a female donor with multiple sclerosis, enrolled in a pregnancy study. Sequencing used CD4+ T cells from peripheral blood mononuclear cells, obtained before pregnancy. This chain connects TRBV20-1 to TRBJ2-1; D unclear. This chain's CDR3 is CSASSIPRPFF. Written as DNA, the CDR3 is TGCAGTGCGAGTTCTATCCCTAGACCGTTCTTC.